What follows is one T cell receptor (beta chain) and its context. This clone may be a read error of a much larger clone one base away. Other DNA sequences in this specimen translate into the identical CDR3. The CDR3 totals 16 residues. Per the germline V gene, CDR1 is SGHTA and CDR2 is FQGTGA. J was trimmed by 3 bases and V by 1 base; bases with no gene match: 2. Profiled with immunoSEQ multiplex PCR; TCRdb holds only in-frame clones, not every one. The sample holds more than 250,000 clones, roughly 85% seen once. This specimen comes from a study of blood T cell repertoires in COVID-19. As for the study in general: There were acute and convalescent COVID-19 samples, and they came from the United States, Italy and Spain. Sample material is recorded as cDNA or gDNA derived from T cells, B-cell-depleted T cells, or PBMCs.

What was sequenced was peripheral blood. The chain is built from TRBV7-3 and TRBJ2-3; 12 bases align to TRBD2. This sequence was found in a man aged 55 to 70 who had recovered from COVID-19. This CDR3 reads CASSLSLAGGTDTQYF. CDR3 DNA: TGTGCCAGCAGCTTAAGCCTAGCGGGGGGGACAGATACGCAGTATTTT.